This is a list of T cell receptor beta chains from one sample in a study of blood T cell repertoires in COVID-19. Assay: immunoSEQ multiplex PCR; the TCRdb copy retains only in-frame clones and omits some. The table shows 150,000 to 200,000 clones, with around 85% occurring only once. Sequenced: peripheral blood. The receptors here all came from a man aged 70 or older with active or convalescent COVID-19. The CDR3 runs from the conserved cysteine through the conserved F or W. D genes are given only for firm matches. Clone size is shown for a subset of rows, as once, few, many or a class of expanded clone.

>-|TRBJ1-5|14|-|TRBV28
TGTGCCAGCAGGGGCAGCATTAGCAATCAGCCCCAGCATTTT
CASRGSISNQPQHF
>TRBD1|TRBJ1-1|12|-|TRBV10-3
TGTGCCATCAGTGAGGCAGGACAGGGGGCTTTCTTT
CAISEAGQGAFF
>-|TRBJ2-7|23|few|TRBV21-1
TGTGCCAGCAGCAAAGTTGGAGGCGCAGGGGGCTGCCCGACTAGCGGGAGAATGAACGAGCAGTACTTC
CASSKVGGAGGCPTSGRMNEQYF
>-|TRBJ1-6|15|-|TRBV30
TGTGCCTGGAGTGTATCCAAGGGAGGTAATTCACCCCTCCACTTT
CAWSVSKGGNSPLHF
>-|TRBJ2-3|14|few|TRBV2
TGTGCCAGCATCGGCAGGGTCAACACAGATACGCAGTATTTT
CASIGRVNTDTQYF
>-|TRBJ1-3|13|-|TRBV12-3/TRBV12-4
TGTGCCAGCAGTTTGGGGGCGCGGAACACCATATATTTT
CASSLGARNTIYF
>TRBD2|TRBJ2-1|14|-|TRBV7-2
TGTGCCAGCAGCTTAGGGGGACTAGCCGGAACCCAGTTCTTC
CASSLGGLAGTQFF
>-|TRBJ2-1|14|-|TRBV7-9
TGTGCCAGCAGCTTAGTAGGGCGGTCGGGGGAGCAGTTCTTC
CASSLVGRSGEQFF
>TRBD1|TRBJ1-2|15|few|TRBV2
TGTGCCAGCAGCCGTCGGGACAGCTCTAACTATGGCTACACCTTC
CASSRRDSSNYGYTF
>TRBD2|TRBJ2-1|18|-|TRBV7-2
TGTGCCAGCAGCCAGCGATCGACTAGCGGGACTCTCTACAATGAGCAGTTCTTC
CASSQRSTSGTLYNEQFF
>-|TRBJ1-4|15|once|TRBV28
TGTGCCAGCAAGGAGGGGGGGGCAACTAATGAAAAACTGTTTTTT
CASKEGGATNEKLFF
>TRBD2|TRBJ2-1|18|-|TRBV19
TGTGCCAGTAGTATTTTCCAAGTTGGCGGGAGCGACTACAATGAGCAGTTCTTC
CASSIFQVGGSDYNEQFF
>-|TRBJ2-3|15|-|TRBV28
TGTGCCAGCAGTACTAGGGGGTCCGCATTAAATACGCAGTATTTT
CASSTRGSALNTQYF
>-|TRBJ2-3|16|-|TRBV5-4
TGTGCCAGCAGCCTATTCGGCAGGGGTAGCACAGATACGCAGTATTTT
CASSLFGRGSTDTQYF
>TRBD2|TRBJ2-3|15|-|TRBV20-1
TGCAGTGCTAGTCCGACTAGCGGGGGGCCGGCTACGCAGTATTTT
CSASPTSGGPATQYF
>-|TRBJ2-1|14|-|TRBV18
TGTGCCAGCTCACCTAGGGAGTGGGGCAATGAGCAGTTCTTC
CASSPREWGNEQFF
>-|TRBJ2-1|18|-|TRBV7-8
TGTGCCAGCAGCTTATGGTCGGGTGGGGGGGCGGCCTCCAATGAGCAGTTCTTC
CASSLWSGGGAASNEQFF
>-|TRBJ1-6|16|-|TRBV7-8
TGTGCCAGCAGCCGAGGACAGAACTCCTATAATTCACCCCTCCACTTT
CASSRGQNSYNSPLHF
>TRBD1|TRBJ1-2|15|-|TRBV28
TGTGCCAGCAGTTTGGAAAGGGGGCTTAACTATGGCTACACCTTC
CASSLERGLNYGYTF
>-|TRBJ2-7|11|-|TRBV5-8
TGTGCCAGCAGCCGGGCCTACGAGCAGTACTTC
CASSRAYEQYF
>TRBD1|TRBJ1-6|14|-|TRBV5-1
TGCGCCAGCAGCTTGATCAGGGGGGATTCACCCCTCCACTTT
CASSLIRGDSPLHF
>-|TRBJ1-3|15|-|TRBV6-6
TGTGCCAGCAGTTACGGGGGCAGTTCTGGAAACACCATATATTTT
CASSYGGSSGNTIYF
>-|TRBJ2-3|14|-|TRBV7-9
TGTGCCAGCAGCTTGATACAGAGCACAGATACGCAGTATTTT
CASSLIQSTDTQYF
>-|TRBJ1-1|16|-|TRBV7-2
TGTGCCAGCAGCTCCAGAACGACCCACGGGCGGGCTGAAGCTTTCTTT
CASSSRTTHGRAEAFF